The next 24 T cell receptor beta chains were all read from a single sample in a study of blood T cell repertoires in COVID-19. Sequenced by immunoSEQ multiplex PCR; TCRdb stores in-frame clones only, minus some. Of around 200,000 clones detected, 85% appear once; the ten largest clones hold about 5%. Sequenced: peripheral blood. The source of these receptors is an elderly woman with acute or convalescent COVID-19.

The chain has TRBV15 and TRBJ1-2, with D perhaps matching TRBD1 (6 bases). CDR1 is LNHNV and CDR2 is YYDKDF in the germline V gene (reference sequence). Trimming stripped 1 base from V and 4 bases from J, with 10 bases between. CDR3 length: 14 amino acids. This CDR3 reads CATSRGLGGYGYTF. The CDR3 DNA sequence: TGTGCCACCAGCAGAGGGTTAGGGGGCTATGGCTACACCTTC.

The chain is built from TRBV7-3 and TRBJ2-3, with 7 bases fitting TRBD2. J lost 3 bases, V lost 5 bases, and 11 bases had no gene match. The CDR3 totals 16 residues. Germline values: CDR1 SGHTA, CDR2 FQGTGA. CDR3 DNA sequence: TGTGCCAGCAGCCAGGGCCTAGCGGCGAATACAGATACGCAGTATTTT. Translated, it gives CASSQGLAANTDTQYF.

The J gene is TRBJ2-1, the V gene TRBV7-2; D gene unclear. The germline V gene encodes CDR1 SGHTA and CDR2 FQGNSA. The V end lost 3 bases, the J end lost 6 bases, and 15 bases lay between the germline ends. CDR3 length equals 15 residues. CDR3 coding DNA: TGTGCCAGCAGCTTCCACCTCCTAGGTCGCAATGAGCAGTTCTTC. Residues: CASSFHLLGRNEQFF.

V is TRBV27 and J is TRBJ1-5; D not resolved. This CDR3 has 13 residues. With 5 bases removed from V and 2 bases from J, the gap between germline ends came to 7 bases. From germline, CDR1 is MNHEY and CDR2 SMNVEV (reference sequence). The CDR3 DNA follows: TGTGCCAGCAGTAAACATGGCAATCAGCCCCAGCATTTT. It is translated as CASSKHGNQPQHF.

This clone has just one count. The chain employs TRBV3-1 (or the pseudogene TRBV3-2) and TRBJ2-5; D may be TRBD2 (6 bases). CDR3 size: 15 residues. Per the germline V gene, CDR1 is LGHDT and CDR2 is YNNKEL (reference sequence). With 1 base removed from V and 3 bases from J, the gap between germline ends came to 12 bases. This chain's CDR3 is CASSQGAGTKETQYF. The CDR3 DNA reads TGTGCCAGCAGCCAAGGGGCGGGAACTAAAGAGACCCAGTACTTC.

The V gene is TRBV18, the J gene TRBJ2-7; TRBD2 agrees at 9 bases. This CDR3 spans 15 amino acids. Germline CDR1 KGHSH, CDR2 LQKENI. V shed 2 bases, J shed 4 bases, and the junction held 6 bases outside the gene matches. This chain's CDR3 is CASSPSREGVYEQYF. CDR3 in DNA: TGTGCCAGCTCACCATCGCGGGAGGGCGTGTACGAGCAGTACTTC.

The chain recombines TRBV10-3 with TRBJ2-7; 10 bases agree with TRBD1. V lost 3 bases to trimming and J lost 5 bases; unmatched junction nucleotides: 10. CDR3 length: 16 residues. Germline loops: CDR1 ENHRY, CDR2 SYGVKD. Here the CDR3 DNA reads TGTGCCATCAGTGACGCCGGGACAGGGGTTGGTAACGAGCAGTACTTC. Protein: CAISDAGTGVGNEQYF.

The chain uses TRBV5-4 and TRBJ1-2, with 7 positions matching TRBD1. From germline, CDR1 is SGHNT and CDR2 YYREEE (reference sequence). This CDR3 comprises 15 residues. V trimming: 3 bases; J trimming: 2 bases; junction bases outside the gene matches: 7. The CDR3 region is CASSSGTATNYGYTF. In nucleotides, the CDR3 is TGTGCCAGCAGCTCTGGGACAGCCACCAACTATGGCTACACCTTC.

This chain joins TRBV7-3 and TRBJ2-7; 7 nucleotides agree with TRBD1. J was trimmed by 3 bases and V by 3 bases; bases with no gene match: 2. Germline V CDR1 and CDR2: SGHTA, FQGTGA. This CDR3 has 13 amino acids. The CDR3 sequence is CASSLGQYYEQYF. Written as DNA, the CDR3 is TGTGCCAGCAGCTTGGGACAGTACTACGAGCAGTACTTC.

The chain is built from TRBV9 and TRBJ2-1, with TRBD2 matching over 8 bases. Germline V gene lookup returns CDR1 SGDLS and CDR2 YYNGEE. The CDR3 length is 15 residues. V was clipped by 0 bases and J by 7 bases; unmatched bases: 6. In DNA, the CDR3 is TGTGCCAGCAGCGTAGCAGCGGGAGCATTTAATGAGCAGTTCTTC. Translating gives CASSVAAGAFNEQFF.

The V call is TRBV7-2, the J call TRBJ2-2; 7 bases match TRBD1. The CDR3 has 16 residues. The germline CDR1 and CDR2 sequences are SGHTA and FQGNSA. The J segment lost 5 bases and the V segment lost 5 bases, leaving 11 bases of the junction unmatched. CDR3 loop: CASSMRQGVGTGELFF. The CDR3 nucleotides are TGTGCCAGCAGCATGAGACAGGGAGTAGGGACCGGGGAGCTGTTTTTT.

The CDR3 DNA follows: TGTGCCAGCAGCTTTTGGACGGGAGTCTCGGAGACCCAGTACTTC. This codes for CASSFWTGVSETQYF. The chain employs TRBV7-2 and TRBJ2-5, with D maybe TRBD2 (6 bases). The CDR3 contains 15 residues. Per the germline V gene, CDR1 is SGHTA and CDR2 is FQGNSA. V shed 3 bases and J shed 5 bases, with 16 bases lying between them.

The V and J genes are TRBV5-1 and TRBJ2-1; TRBD2 might be the D (5 bases). Trimming left V 1 base short and J 7 bases short, with 18 bases between. This CDR3 is built from 16 residues. Germline V gene data show CDR1 as SGHRS and CDR2 as YFSETQ. The DNA of the CDR3 is TGCGCCAGCAGCTTGAGTGGGCCCGGGATGTGGAATGAGCAGTTCTTC. Amino acid sequence: CASSLSGPGMWNEQFF.

This CDR3 is CAWYSGRSLVGAFF. CDR3 nucleotides: TGTGCCTGGTATTCGGGTCGTTCCCTTGTCGGAGCTTTCTTT. V gene TRBV30 combines with J gene TRBJ1-1; D remains unclear. Trimming shortened V by 5 bases and J by 10 bases, and 23 bases separated the two germline ends. Germline V lookup: CDR1 GTSNPN, CDR2 SVGIG (reference sequence). CDR3 length equals 14 residues.

The chain joins TRBV3-1 (or the pseudogene TRBV3-2) to TRBJ1-6; D may be TRBD1 (6 bases). CDR3 length: 14 amino acids. V shed 3 bases and J shed 7 bases, with 10 bases lying between them. Looked up from germline, CDR1 is LGHDT and CDR2 is YNNKEL (reference sequence). DNA of the CDR3: TGTGCCAGCAGCCAGGGGGCTTCGAATTCACCCCTCCACTTT. Amino acids: CASSQGASNSPLHF.

This clone has a single count. The genes are TRBV19 and TRBJ2-1; 8 bases line up with TRBD2. CDR3 length: 14 amino acids. CDR1 is LNHDA, CDR2 SQIVND, per germline (reference sequence). The ends lost 2 bases at V and 6 bases at J; junction bases unmatched: 3. The CDR3 reads CASSIMGLVNEQFF. The CDR3 coding sequence is TGTGCCAGTAGTATAATGGGACTAGTCAATGAGCAGTTCTTC.

V is TRBV29-1 and J is TRBJ2-7; D is unresolved. The CDR3 loop spans 9 amino acids. Trimming removed 7 bases at V and 8 bases at J, with 9 bases between. Per the germline V gene, CDR1 is SQVTM and CDR2 is ANQGSEA. CDR3 in amino acids: CSARGQQYF. The DNA of the CDR3 is TGCAGCGCCCGTGGGCAGCAGTACTTC.

The chain uses TRBV7-2 and TRBJ2-1; 12 positions agree with TRBD2. V dropped 7 bases and J dropped 8; count of bases not matched to a gene: 15. The germline V gene encodes CDR1 SGHTA and CDR2 FQGNSA. The CDR3 runs 17 residues. The CDR3 DNA follows: TGTGCCAGCACGACTTCGATACTAGCGGGAGGCAGGGATGAGCAGTTCTTC. Amino acids: CASTTSILAGGRDEQFF.

This rearrangement joins TRBV4-1 to TRBJ2-7, with TRBD2 as a possible D gene (5 bases). The CDR3 length is 14 residues. Trimming pared 4 bases from V and 6 bases from J, leaving 16 bases between. Looked up from germline, CDR1 is MGHRA and CDR2 is YSYEKL. The CDR3 region is CASSPQRTGSEQYF. The CDR3 nucleotides read TGCGCCAGCAGCCCCCAGCGGACGGGGTCCGAGCAGTACTTC.

The CDR3 loop is CASSVGDRLARGEQYF. The CDR3, as DNA: TGTGCCAGCAGCGTAGGGGACAGGCTTGCGCGAGGCGAGCAGTACTTC. The chain is built from TRBV9 and TRBJ2-7, with 8 bases fitting TRBD1. Germline-derived CDR1 and CDR2 are SGDLS and YYNGEE. V shed 0 bases and J 6 bases; nucleotides not matched to a gene: 11. CDR3 length: 16 amino acids.

The J gene is TRBJ2-1, the V gene TRBV10-1; 7 positions match TRBD2. The CDR3 totals 16 residues. CDR1 is WNHNN and CDR2 is SYGVQD in the germline V gene (reference sequence). V gave up 6 bases and J gave up 6 bases; unmatched junction bases: 14. The CDR3 region is CASRRGRLASFNEQFF. The CDR3, as DNA: TGCGCCAGCAGGAGAGGGAGACTAGCCTCATTCAATGAGCAGTTCTTC.

The chain has TRBV6-2 or TRBV6-3 and TRBJ2-2; 13 bases line up with TRBD2. The length of the CDR3 is 15 residues. In germline, CDR1 is MNHEY, CDR2 SVGEGT. Losses at the gene ends were 5 bases for V and 4 bases for J; bases not matched to a gene: 1. The CDR3 loop reads CASSRTSGSTGELFF. DNA of the CDR3: TGTGCCAGCAGTAGGACTAGCGGGAGCACCGGGGAGCTGTTTTTT.

The chain uses TRBV28 and TRBJ1-2, with TRBD1 identical over 7 bases. This CDR3 is built from 12 residues. Germline CDR1 reads MDHEN; CDR2 reads SYDVKM. V lost 6 bases and J lost 4; bases outside the gene matches: 2. CDR3 protein: CASRGTVYGYTF. The CDR3 DNA reads TGTGCCAGCAGGGGGACAGTCTATGGCTACACCTTC.

The V and J genes are TRBV7-2 and TRBJ2-2, with 9 bases fitting TRBD1. The CDR3 contains 17 residues. V dropped 1 base and J dropped 7; count of bases not matched to a gene: 10. From germline, CDR1 is SGHTA and CDR2 FQGNSA. The DNA for the CDR3 is TGTGCCAGCAGCTTAGTCCCGGGACAGGGTAATCACGGGGAGCTGTTTTTT. Translated: CASSLVPGQGNHGELFF.